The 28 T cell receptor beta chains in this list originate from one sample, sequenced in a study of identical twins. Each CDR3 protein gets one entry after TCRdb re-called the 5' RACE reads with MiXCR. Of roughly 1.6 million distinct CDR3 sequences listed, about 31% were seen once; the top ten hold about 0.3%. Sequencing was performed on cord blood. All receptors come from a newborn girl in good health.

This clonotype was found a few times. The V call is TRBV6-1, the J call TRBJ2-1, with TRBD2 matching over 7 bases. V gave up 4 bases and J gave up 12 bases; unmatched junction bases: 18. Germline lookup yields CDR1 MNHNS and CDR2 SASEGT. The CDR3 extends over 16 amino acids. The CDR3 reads CASSAVRGTIIMRQFF. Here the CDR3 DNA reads TGTGCCAGCAGTGCCGTCCGAGGGACTATTATAATGAGGCAGTTCTTC.

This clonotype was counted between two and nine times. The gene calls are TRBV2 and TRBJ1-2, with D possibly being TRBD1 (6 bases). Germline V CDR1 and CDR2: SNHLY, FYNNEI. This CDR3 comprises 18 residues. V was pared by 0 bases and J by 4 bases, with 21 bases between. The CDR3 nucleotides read TGTGCCAGCAGTGAAGCTTCTTCTCCAGCCAGGGGCCTCTATGGCTACACCTTC. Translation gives CASSEASSPARGLYGYTF.

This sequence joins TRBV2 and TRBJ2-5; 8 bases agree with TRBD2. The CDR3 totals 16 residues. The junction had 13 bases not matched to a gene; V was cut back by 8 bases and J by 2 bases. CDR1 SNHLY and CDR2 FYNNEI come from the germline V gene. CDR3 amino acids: CASGRRRAGVQETQYF. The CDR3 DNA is TGTGCCAGCGGACGTAGACGAGCGGGGGTTCAAGAGACCCAGTACTTC.

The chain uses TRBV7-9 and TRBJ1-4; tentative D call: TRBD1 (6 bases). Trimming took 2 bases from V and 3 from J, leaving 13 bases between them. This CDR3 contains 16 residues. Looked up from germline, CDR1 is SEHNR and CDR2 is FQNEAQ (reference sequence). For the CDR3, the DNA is TGTGCCAGCAGCTTACTGGGGGCGCATTCTAATGAAAAACTGTTTTTT. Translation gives CASSLLGAHSNEKLFF.

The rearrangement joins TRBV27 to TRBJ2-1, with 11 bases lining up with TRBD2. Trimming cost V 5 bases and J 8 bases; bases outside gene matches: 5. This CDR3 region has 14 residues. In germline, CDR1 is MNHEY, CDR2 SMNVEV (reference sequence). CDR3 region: CASSTSGRGHEQFF. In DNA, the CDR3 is TGTGCCAGCAGTACTAGCGGGAGAGGCCATGAGCAGTTCTTC.

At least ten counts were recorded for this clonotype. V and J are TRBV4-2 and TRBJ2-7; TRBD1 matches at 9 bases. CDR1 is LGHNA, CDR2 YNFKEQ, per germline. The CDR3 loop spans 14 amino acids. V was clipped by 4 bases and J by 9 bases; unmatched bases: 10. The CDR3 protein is CASSPLTGGVSQYF. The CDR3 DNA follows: TGTGCCAGCAGCCCTCTGACAGGGGGGGTGTCGCAGTACTTC.

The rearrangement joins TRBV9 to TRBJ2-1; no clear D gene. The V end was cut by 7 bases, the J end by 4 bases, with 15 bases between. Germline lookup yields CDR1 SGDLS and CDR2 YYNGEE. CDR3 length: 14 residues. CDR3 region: CASGRARNYNEQFF. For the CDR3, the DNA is TGTGCCAGCGGCCGGGCGCGGAATTACAATGAGCAGTTCTTC.

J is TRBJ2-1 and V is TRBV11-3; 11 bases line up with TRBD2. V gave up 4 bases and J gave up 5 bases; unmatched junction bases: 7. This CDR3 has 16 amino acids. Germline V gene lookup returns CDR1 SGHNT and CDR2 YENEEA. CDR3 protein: CASSYGTSGSHNEQFF. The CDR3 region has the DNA TGTGCCAGCAGCTATGGGACTAGCGGATCTCACAATGAGCAGTTCTTC. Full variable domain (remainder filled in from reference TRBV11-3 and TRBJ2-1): EAGVVQSPRYKIIEKKQPVAFWCNPISGHNTLYWYLQNLGQGPELLIRYENEEAVDDSQLPKDRFSAERLKGVDSTLKIQPAELGDSAVYLCASSYGTSGSHNEQFFGPGTRLTVL.

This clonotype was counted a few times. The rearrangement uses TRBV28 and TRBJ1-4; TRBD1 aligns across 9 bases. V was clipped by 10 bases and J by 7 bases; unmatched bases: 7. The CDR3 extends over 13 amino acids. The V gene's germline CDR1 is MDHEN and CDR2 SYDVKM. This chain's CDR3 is CATQGQGFEKLFF. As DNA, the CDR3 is TGTGCCACCCAGGGACAGGGTTTTGAAAAACTGTTTTTT.

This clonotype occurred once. Here the CDR3 reads CAISESPRQGRQETQYF. CDR3 DNA sequence: TGTGCCATCAGTGAGTCACCGCGACAGGGGCGGCAAGAGACCCAGTACTTC. This sequence joins TRBV10-3 and TRBJ2-4, with 8 bases matching TRBD1. The end of the DNA fits TRBJ2-5 better, so the J call may be wrong. This CDR3 has 17 amino acids. Germline-derived CDR1 and CDR2 are ENHRY and SYGVKD.

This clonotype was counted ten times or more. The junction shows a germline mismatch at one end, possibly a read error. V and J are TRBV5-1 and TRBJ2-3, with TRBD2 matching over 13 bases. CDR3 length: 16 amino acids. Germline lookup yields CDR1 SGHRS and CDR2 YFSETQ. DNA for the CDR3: TGTGCCAGCAGCTTAGGGACTAGCGGGGGCACAGATACGCAGTATTTT. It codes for CASSLGTSGGTDTQYF.

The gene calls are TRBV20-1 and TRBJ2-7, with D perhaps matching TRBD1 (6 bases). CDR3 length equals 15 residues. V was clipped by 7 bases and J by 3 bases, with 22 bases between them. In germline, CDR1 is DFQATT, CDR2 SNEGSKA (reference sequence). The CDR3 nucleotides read TGCAGTGTTAGGCCCGGCAGGGGCGGGTTCTACGAGCAGTACTTC. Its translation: CSVRPGRGGFYEQYF.

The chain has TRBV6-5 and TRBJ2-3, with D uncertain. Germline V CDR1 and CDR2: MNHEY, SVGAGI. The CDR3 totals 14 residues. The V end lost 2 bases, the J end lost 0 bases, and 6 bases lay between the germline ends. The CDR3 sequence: CASSYGYSTDTQYF. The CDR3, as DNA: TGTGCCAGCAGTTACGGCTATAGCACAGATACGCAGTATTTT.

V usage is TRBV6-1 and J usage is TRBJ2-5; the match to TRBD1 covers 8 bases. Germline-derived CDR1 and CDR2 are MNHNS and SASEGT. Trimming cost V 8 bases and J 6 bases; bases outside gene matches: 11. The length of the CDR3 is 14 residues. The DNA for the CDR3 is TGTGCCAGCTCCGGACAGGGCAGAGGAAAGACCCAGTACTTC. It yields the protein CASSGQGRGKTQYF.

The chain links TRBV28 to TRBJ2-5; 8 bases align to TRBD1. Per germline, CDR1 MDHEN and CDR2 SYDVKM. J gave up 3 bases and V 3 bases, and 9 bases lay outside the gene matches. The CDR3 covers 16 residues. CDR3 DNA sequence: TGTGCCAGCAGTTTTAGGTTATCACAGGGGGAAGAGACCCAGTACTTC. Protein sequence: CASSFRLSQGEETQYF.

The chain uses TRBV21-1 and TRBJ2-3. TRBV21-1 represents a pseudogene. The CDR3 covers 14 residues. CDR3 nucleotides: TGTGCCAGCAGCAAAGTTCGGGGATCAGATACGCAGTATTTT. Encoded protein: CASSKVRGSDTQYF.

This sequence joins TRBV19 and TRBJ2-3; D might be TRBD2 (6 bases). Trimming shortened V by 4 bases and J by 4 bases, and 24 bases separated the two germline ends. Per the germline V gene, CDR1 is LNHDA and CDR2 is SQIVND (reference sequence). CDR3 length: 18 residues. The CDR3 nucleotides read TGTGCCAGTAGTACGGGACTCATCTATTTACGTTTCTCAGATACGCAGTATTTT. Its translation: CASSTGLIYLRFSDTQYF. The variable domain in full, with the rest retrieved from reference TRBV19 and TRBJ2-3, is DGGITQSPKYLFRKEGQNVTLSCEQNLNHDAMYWYRQDPGQGLRLIYYSQIVNDFQKGDIAEGYSVSREKKESFPLTVTSAQKNPTAFYLCASSTGLIYLRFSDTQYFGPGTRLTVL.

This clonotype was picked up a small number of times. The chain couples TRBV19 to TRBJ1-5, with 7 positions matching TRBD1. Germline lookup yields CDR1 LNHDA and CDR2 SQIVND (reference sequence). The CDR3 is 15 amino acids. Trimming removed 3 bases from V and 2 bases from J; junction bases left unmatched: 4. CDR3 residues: CASSMSGGGNQPQHF. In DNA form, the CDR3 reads TGTGCCAGTAGTATGTCAGGGGGAGGCAATCAGCCCCAGCATTTT. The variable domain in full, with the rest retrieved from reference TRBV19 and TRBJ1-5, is DGGITQSPKYLFRKEGQNVTLSCEQNLNHDAMYWYRQDPGQGLRLIYYSQIVNDFQKGDIAEGYSVSREKKESFPLTVTSAQKNPTAFYLCASSMSGGGNQPQHFGDGTRLSIL.

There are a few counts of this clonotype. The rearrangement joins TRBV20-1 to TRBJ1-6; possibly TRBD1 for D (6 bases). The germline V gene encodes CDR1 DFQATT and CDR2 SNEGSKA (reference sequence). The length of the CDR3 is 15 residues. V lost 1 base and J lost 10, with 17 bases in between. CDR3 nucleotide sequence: TGCAGTGCTAGAGTGTTGGGGGCTCTAGGGTCACCCCTCCACTTT. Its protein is CSARVLGALGSPLHF.

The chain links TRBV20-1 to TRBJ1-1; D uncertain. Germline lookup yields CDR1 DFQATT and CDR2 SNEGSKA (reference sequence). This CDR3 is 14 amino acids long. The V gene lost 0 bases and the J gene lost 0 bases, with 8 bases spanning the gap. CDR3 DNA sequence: TGCAGTGCTAGAGAGGCCGGTTTGAACACTGAAGCTTTCTTT. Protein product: CSAREAGLNTEAFF.

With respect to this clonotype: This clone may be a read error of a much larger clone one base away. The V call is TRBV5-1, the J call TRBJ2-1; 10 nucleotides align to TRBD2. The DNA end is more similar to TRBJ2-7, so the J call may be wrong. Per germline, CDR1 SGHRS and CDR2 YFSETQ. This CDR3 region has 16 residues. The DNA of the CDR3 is TGCGCCAGCAGCTTGGCTAGCGGGAGCTCCTACAATGAGCAGTACTTC. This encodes CASSLASGSSYNEQYF.

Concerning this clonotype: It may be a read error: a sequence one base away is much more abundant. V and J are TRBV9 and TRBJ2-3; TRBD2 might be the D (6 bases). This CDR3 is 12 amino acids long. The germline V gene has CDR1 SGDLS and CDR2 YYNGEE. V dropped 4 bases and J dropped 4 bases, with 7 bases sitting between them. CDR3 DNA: TGTGCCAGCAGCTGGGACTCAGATACGCAGTATTTT. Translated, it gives CASSWDSDTQYF. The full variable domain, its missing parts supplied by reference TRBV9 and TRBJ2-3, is DSGVTQTPKHLITATGQRVTLRCSPRSGDLSVYWYQQSLDQGLQFLIQYYNGEERAKGNILERFSAQQFPDLHSELNLSSLELGDSALYFCASSWDSDTQYFGPGTRLTVL.

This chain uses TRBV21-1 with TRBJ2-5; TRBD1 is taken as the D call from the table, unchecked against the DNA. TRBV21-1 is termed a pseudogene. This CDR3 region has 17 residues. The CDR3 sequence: CASSKSGGLADQETQYF. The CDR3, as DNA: TGTGCCAGCAGCAAATCTGGGGGCCTTGCAGACCAAGAGACCCAGTACTTC.

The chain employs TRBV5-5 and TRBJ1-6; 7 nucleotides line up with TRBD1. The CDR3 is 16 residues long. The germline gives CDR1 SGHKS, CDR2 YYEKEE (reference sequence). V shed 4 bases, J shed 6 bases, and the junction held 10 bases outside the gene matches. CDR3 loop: CASSNLKDRFNSPLHF. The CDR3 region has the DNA TGTGCCAGCAGCAACCTCAAGGACAGGTTTAATTCACCCCTCCACTTT.

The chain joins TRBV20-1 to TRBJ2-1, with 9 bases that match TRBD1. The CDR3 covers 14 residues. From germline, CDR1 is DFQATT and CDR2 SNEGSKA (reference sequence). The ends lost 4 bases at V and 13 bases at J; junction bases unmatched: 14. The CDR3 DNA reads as TGCAGTGCTACCGGGACAGGGAATTTTTGGGAACAGTTCTTC. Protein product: CSATGTGNFWEQFF.

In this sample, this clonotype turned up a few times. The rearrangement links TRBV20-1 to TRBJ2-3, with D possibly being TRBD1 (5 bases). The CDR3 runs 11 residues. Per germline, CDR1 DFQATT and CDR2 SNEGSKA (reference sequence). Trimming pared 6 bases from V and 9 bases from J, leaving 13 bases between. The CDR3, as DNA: TGCAGTGCCCGGGTGGGGCAGACGCAGTATTTT. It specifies CSARVGQTQYF.

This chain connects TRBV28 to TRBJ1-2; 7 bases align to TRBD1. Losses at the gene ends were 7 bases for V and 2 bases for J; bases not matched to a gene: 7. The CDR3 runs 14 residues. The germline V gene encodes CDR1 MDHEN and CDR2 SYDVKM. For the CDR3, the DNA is TGTGCCAGCACCGTTGTCAGGGGGAACTATGGCTACACCTTC. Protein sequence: CASTVVRGNYGYTF.

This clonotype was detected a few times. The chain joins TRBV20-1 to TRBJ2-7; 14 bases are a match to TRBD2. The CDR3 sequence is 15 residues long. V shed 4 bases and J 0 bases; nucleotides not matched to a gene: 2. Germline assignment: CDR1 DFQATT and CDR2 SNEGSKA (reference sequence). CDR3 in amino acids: CSAKGLAGDSYEQYF. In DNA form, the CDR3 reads TGCAGTGCTAAGGGACTAGCGGGGGACTCCTACGAGCAGTACTTC.